These 9 T cell receptor beta chains were sequenced from one sample in a study of blood T cell repertoires in COVID-19. Method: immunoSEQ multiplex PCR; TCRdb's copy keeps in-frame clones and lacks some. The repertoire has about 110,000 clones, approximately 65% of them found once; the top ten carry 7.6%. Sequencing was done on a sample of peripheral blood. Receptors originate from an older woman with acute or convalescent COVID-19.

This chain links TRBV19 with TRBJ1-1, with D possibly being TRBD1 (6 bases). This CDR3 contains 14 residues. CDR1 is LNHDA, CDR2 SQIVND, per germline (reference sequence). V was pared by 6 bases and J by 4 bases, with 15 bases between. CDR3 sequence: CASSFRGGTTEAFF. The CDR3 region has the DNA TGTGCCAGTAGCTTCAGGGGTGGAACCACTGAAGCTTTCTTT.

This clone has only one observation. V is TRBV12-3 or TRBV12-4 and J is TRBJ1-5; D call uncertain. This CDR3 is built from 12 residues. V dropped 2 bases and J dropped 7 bases, with 6 bases sitting between them. CDR3 sequence (DNA): TGTGCCAGCAGTTTAATCCCGCAGCCCCAGCATTTT. Encoded protein: CASSLIPQPQHF.

The V and J genes are TRBV7-9 and TRBJ2-7; maybe TRBD2 (5 bases). Trimming took off 4 bases at V and 6 bases at J, with 7 bases between the two ends. Germline CDR1 and CDR2: SEHNR and FQNEAQ (reference sequence). CDR3 length: 11 amino acids. The CDR3 DNA is TGTGCCAGCAGCTCCGGGGTCGAGCAGTACTTC. This gives the protein CASSSGVEQYF.

This clone occurred a few times. This CDR3 is also generated by other DNA sequences in the sample. The rearrangement uses TRBV12-3 or TRBV12-4 and TRBJ1-1; 7 bases map to TRBD1. V shed 6 bases and J 0 bases; nucleotides not matched to a gene: 1. The CDR3 extends over 13 amino acids. The CDR3 region has the DNA TGTGCCAGCAGGGGACAGATGAACACTGAAGCTTTCTTT. Protein product: CASRGQMNTEAFF.

The chain links TRBV7-2 to TRBJ2-7, with 11 positions matching TRBD2. This CDR3 contains 17 residues. Germline CDR1 is SGHTA and CDR2 is FQGNSA. J gave up 6 bases and V 1 base, and 11 bases lay outside the gene matches. The CDR3 loop is CASSLVWVAGGPGEQYF. The DNA for the CDR3 is TGTGCCAGCAGCTTAGTATGGGTAGCGGGGGGGCCCGGCGAGCAGTACTTC.

This sequence joins TRBV5-4 and TRBJ1-5; D perhaps matches TRBD1 (6 bases). CDR1 is SGHNT, CDR2 YYREEE, per germline (reference sequence). The CDR3 length is 15 residues. V was trimmed by 1 base and J by 0 bases, leaving 8 bases between them. The CDR3 DNA reads as TGTGCCAGCAGCTTGCAGGGGCATAGCAATCAGCCCCAGCATTTT. Translated, it gives CASSLQGHSNQPQHF.

This clone appeared once. This chain uses TRBV5-6 with TRBJ1-2; D gene uncertain. The CDR3 length is 13 residues. V lost 4 bases to trimming and J lost 1 base, with 8 bases between them. Germline V gene data show CDR1 as SGHDT and CDR2 as YYEEEE. The CDR3 DNA reads as TGTGCCAGCAGCATTACCGGTAACTATGGCTACACCTTC. Its translation is CASSITGNYGYTF.

This clone appeared once. The J gene is TRBJ2-2, the V gene TRBV5-4; D remains unclear. The CDR3 is made up of 15 amino acids. Germline CDR1 SGHNT, CDR2 YYREEE (reference sequence). With 4 bases removed from V and 1 base from J, the gap between germline ends came to 11 bases. DNA for the CDR3: TGTGCCAGCAGCCAGCCTAGTAAGAACACCGGGGAGCTGTTTTTT. Encoded protein: CASSQPSKNTGELFF.

The genes are TRBV2 and TRBJ1-2, with 9 bases fitting TRBD1. The CDR3 contains 17 residues. Germline CDR1 and CDR2: SNHLY and FYNNEI. V lost 7 bases to trimming and J lost 4 bases; unmatched junction nucleotides: 16. The CDR3 here is CASIPGTGNILGYGYTF. The CDR3 nucleotides read TGTGCCAGCATCCCCGGGACAGGGAACATACTTGGCTATGGCTACACCTTC.